Listed below are T cell receptor beta chains from one sample, sequenced in a study of Ad26.COV2.S vaccination and SARS-CoV-2 variants. Profiled with immunoSEQ multiplex PCR; TCRdb holds only in-frame clones, not every one. In the table there are a few hundred thousand clones, around 82% of which are singletons. The sample was peripheral blood, taken in a trial of Ad26.COV2.S vaccine versus placebo. All receptors come from a person aged 18-65 years who received the Ad26.COV2.S COVID-19 vaccine or a placebo. Both conserved end residues are part of each CDR3. Fields, in order: clone size, D gene, V gene, J gene, CDR3 protein, CDR3 DNA. D genes are given only for firm matches. Clone size is stated in some rows and not others, as once, few, many or a class when expanded.

clone_size: NA
d_call: NA
v_call: TRBV5-1
j_call: TRBJ2-3
cdr3_aa: CASSNRDSLTDTQYF
cdr3_nt: TGCGCCAGCAGCAACCGGGACTCTCTTACAGATACGCAGTATTTT

clone_size: NA
d_call: NA
v_call: TRBV3-1/TRBV3-2
j_call: TRBJ2-5
cdr3_aa: CASEGAGETQYF
cdr3_nt: TGTGCCAGCGAAGGGGCCGGAGAGACCCAGTACTTC

clone_size: NA
d_call: NA
v_call: TRBV7-3
j_call: TRBJ1-3
cdr3_aa: CASTQGPGNTIYF
cdr3_nt: TGTGCCAGCACCCAGGGTCCTGGAAACACCATATATTTT

clone_size: NA
d_call: NA
v_call: TRBV29-1
j_call: TRBJ1-2
cdr3_aa: CSVETGPDYGYTF
cdr3_nt: TGCAGCGTTGAAACTGGCCCCGACTATGGCTACACCTTC

clone_size: few
d_call: TRBD2
v_call: TRBV30
j_call: TRBJ2-3
cdr3_aa: CAWTPGAGGNTQYF
cdr3_nt: TGTGCCTGGACTCCGGGAGCGGGAGGGAATACGCAGTATTTT

clone_size: once
d_call: NA
v_call: TRBV18
j_call: TRBJ2-2
cdr3_aa: CASSQRTANTGELFF
cdr3_nt: TGTGCCAGCTCGCAAAGGACAGCGAACACCGGGGAGCTGTTTTTT

clone_size: NA
d_call: NA
v_call: TRBV19
j_call: TRBJ2-3
cdr3_aa: CASSIRQNTDTQYF
cdr3_nt: TGTGCCAGTAGTATTAGACAGAACACAGATACGCAGTATTTT

clone_size: few
d_call: TRBD1
v_call: TRBV19
j_call: TRBJ1-2
cdr3_aa: CASRRIYRGDYGYTF
cdr3_nt: TGTGCCAGCAGACGAATTTACAGGGGTGACTATGGCTACACCTTC

clone_size: once
d_call: TRBD1
v_call: TRBV5-1
j_call: TRBJ2-1
cdr3_aa: CASSRQGDSNEQFF
cdr3_nt: TGCGCCAGCAGCCGACAGGGGGATTCCAATGAGCAGTTCTTC

clone_size: NA
d_call: TRBD1
v_call: TRBV12-3/TRBV12-4
j_call: TRBJ2-5
cdr3_aa: CASREGAQETQYF
cdr3_nt: TGTGCCAGCAGAGAGGGGGCCCAAGAGACCCAGTACTTC

clone_size: NA
d_call: NA
v_call: TRBV19
j_call: TRBJ1-2
cdr3_aa: CASSIKISGEVGYTF
cdr3_nt: TGTGCCAGTAGTATAAAAATCTCAGGGGAGGTTGGCTACACCTTC

clone_size: NA
d_call: TRBD2
v_call: TRBV30
j_call: TRBJ2-5
cdr3_aa: CAWGRLAGETQYF
cdr3_nt: TGTGCCTGGGGCAGACTAGCGGGAGAGACCCAGTACTTC

clone_size: NA
d_call: NA
v_call: TRBV16
j_call: TRBJ1-2
cdr3_aa: CASSRDTNYGYTF
cdr3_nt: TGTGCCAGCAGTCGGGACACTAACTATGGCTACACCTTC

clone_size: NA
d_call: TRBD1
v_call: TRBV2
j_call: TRBJ1-1
cdr3_aa: CASSAVTGATEAFF
cdr3_nt: TGTGCCAGCAGCGCTGTGACAGGGGCCACTGAAGCTTTCTTT

clone_size: NA
d_call: TRBD2
v_call: TRBV2
j_call: TRBJ2-1
cdr3_aa: CARGRAASTREQFF
cdr3_nt: TGTGCCCGGGGGAGGGCGGCTTCAACTCGGGAGCAGTTCTTC

clone_size: NA
d_call: NA
v_call: TRBV7-6
j_call: TRBJ2-1
cdr3_aa: CASSFSNMGQNEQFF
cdr3_nt: TGTGCCAGCAGCTTTAGTAATATGGGACAAAATGAGCAGTTCTTC

clone_size: NA
d_call: TRBD1
v_call: TRBV5-1
j_call: TRBJ1-1
cdr3_aa: CASSLGTGGLNTEAFF
cdr3_nt: TGCGCCAGCAGCCTGGGGACAGGAGGCTTGAACACTGAAGCTTTCTTT

clone_size: NA
d_call: NA
v_call: TRBV5-1
j_call: TRBJ1-1
cdr3_aa: CASSLEVDTEAFF
cdr3_nt: TGCGCCAGCAGCTTGGAGGTAGACACTGAAGCTTTCTTT

clone_size: NA
d_call: NA
v_call: TRBV9
j_call: TRBJ2-7
cdr3_aa: CASSVGEGEQYF
cdr3_nt: TGTGCCAGCAGCGTAGGAGAGGGCGAGCAGTACTTC

clone_size: NA
d_call: NA
v_call: TRBV13
j_call: TRBJ1-5
cdr3_aa: CASTIKGNQPQHF
cdr3_nt: TGTGCCAGCACTATAAAGGGTAATCAGCCCCAGCATTTT

clone_size: once
d_call: NA
v_call: TRBV18
j_call: TRBJ1-3
cdr3_aa: CASSPPAPPDTIYF
cdr3_nt: TGTGCCAGCTCACCACCGGCCCCTCCGGACACCATATATTTT

clone_size: once
d_call: NA
v_call: TRBV12-3/TRBV12-4
j_call: TRBJ1-6
cdr3_aa: CASSLSGDSPLHF
cdr3_nt: TGTGCCAGCAGTTTAAGCGGGGATTCACCCCTCCACTTT

clone_size: NA
d_call: NA
v_call: TRBV5-1
j_call: TRBJ2-7
cdr3_aa: CASSLGRGPSYEQYF
cdr3_nt: TGCGCCAGCAGCTTGGGAAGGGGCCCCTCCTACGAGCAGTACTTC

clone_size: NA
d_call: NA
v_call: TRBV30
j_call: TRBJ2-1
cdr3_aa: CAWSAGFEQFF
cdr3_nt: TGTGCCTGGAGTGCGGGGTTTGAGCAGTTCTTC

clone_size: NA
d_call: TRBD1
v_call: TRBV19
j_call: TRBJ1-6
cdr3_aa: CASAGQGKYSPLHF
cdr3_nt: TGTGCCAGTGCTGGACAGGGGAAGTATTCACCCCTCCACTTT

clone_size: NA
d_call: TRBD1
v_call: TRBV5-4
j_call: TRBJ2-2
cdr3_aa: CASRKRDRGTGELFF
cdr3_nt: TGTGCCAGTAGGAAAAGGGACAGGGGAACCGGGGAGCTGTTTTTT

clone_size: NA
d_call: NA
v_call: TRBV3-1/TRBV3-2
j_call: TRBJ2-3
cdr3_aa: CASRPTGSSTDTQYF
cdr3_nt: TGTGCCAGCAGACCGACAGGTTCTAGCACAGATACGCAGTATTTT

clone_size: NA
d_call: NA
v_call: TRBV25-1
j_call: TRBJ2-2
cdr3_aa: CASSGNTGELFF
cdr3_nt: TGTGCCAGCAGTGGGAACACCGGGGAGCTGTTTTTT

clone_size: NA
d_call: NA
v_call: TRBV9
j_call: TRBJ2-1
cdr3_aa: CASSVGGQGNNEQFF
cdr3_nt: TGTGCCAGCAGCGTCGGAGGGCAGGGGAACAATGAGCAGTTCTTC

clone_size: NA
d_call: NA
v_call: TRBV5-6
j_call: TRBJ2-5
cdr3_aa: CASSLNLREETQYF
cdr3_nt: TGTGCCAGCAGCTTGAATCTCAGGGAAGAGACCCAGTACTTC

clone_size: NA
d_call: NA
v_call: TRBV7-9
j_call: TRBJ2-5
cdr3_aa: CASSLVLRGLETQYF
cdr3_nt: TGTGCCAGCAGCTTAGTTCTCAGGGGCTTAGAGACCCAGTACTTC

clone_size: NA
d_call: NA
v_call: TRBV11-3
j_call: TRBJ1-1
cdr3_aa: CASSSLLIRGGNTEAFF
cdr3_nt: TGTGCCAGCAGCTCTCTTCTAATAAGGGGAGGGAACACTGAAGCTTTCTTT

clone_size: NA
d_call: NA
v_call: TRBV11-2
j_call: TRBJ1-1
cdr3_aa: CASSPFPPALNTEAFF
cdr3_nt: TGTGCCAGCAGCCCCTTCCCCCCAGCTTTGAACACTGAAGCTTTCTTT

clone_size: NA
d_call: NA
v_call: TRBV3-1/TRBV3-2
j_call: TRBJ2-7
cdr3_aa: CASSGASYEQYF
cdr3_nt: TGTGCCAGCAGCGGAGCGTCCTACGAGCAGTACTTC

clone_size: NA
d_call: NA
v_call: TRBV5-1
j_call: TRBJ2-5
cdr3_aa: CASSFYRQETQYF
cdr3_nt: TGCGCCAGCAGCTTCTACAGGCAAGAGACCCAGTACTTC

clone_size: many
d_call: TRBD1
v_call: TRBV19
j_call: TRBJ1-2
cdr3_aa: CASSKGTWTGSLGPYGYTF
cdr3_nt: TGTGCCAGTAGCAAAGGGACTTGGACAGGGTCCCTTGGGCCCTATGGCTACACCTTC

clone_size: NA
d_call: NA
v_call: TRBV29-1
j_call: TRBJ1-2
cdr3_aa: CSVDPGAELNGYTF
cdr3_nt: TGCAGCGTTGACCCGGGGGCGGAATTAAATGGCTACACCTTC

clone_size: NA
d_call: NA
v_call: TRBV4-1
j_call: TRBJ2-7
cdr3_aa: CASSQVGPYEQYF
cdr3_nt: TGCGCCAGCAGCCAAGTTGGTCCCTACGAGCAGTACTTC